The entry below gives a single T cell receptor beta chain sequence along with its context. No antigen is known for it. The sample is drawn from a study of vaccination and CD4 T cells after COVID-19. Whole-study context: A positive SARS-CoV-2 nasal swab PCR result was recorded for each convalescent patient; nine were mild and one severe. The post-COVID samples were taken a median about 98 days after diagnosis, anywhere from 35 to 161.

Treatment denoted: roughly 10-day PBMC culture with coronavirus spike peptide pools or control peptides (ViraFEST assay). Via ViraFEST, peptide pools expanded antigen-specific T cells before TCR sequencing. Wells that each held around 2 million PBMCs were cultured with roughly 9.8 IU/ml IL-2 and 10 ug/ml peptide pools. An Oncomine TCR Beta short-read assay was used to sequence the DNA from cultured CD4+ T cells. A single record per CDR3 protein comes from TCRdb applying MiXCR to the PCR reads. The sample yields approximately 1,600 distinct CDR3 sequences, around 64% seen once. Trimming left V 0 bases short and J 4 bases short, with 15 bases between. Germline values: CDR1 MNHEY, CDR2 SVGEGT. This CDR3 is built from 16 residues.

J is TRBJ1-1 and V is TRBV6-2 or TRBV6-3; the D is unclear. This clonotype was sampled from a human donor who had recovered from COVID-19. Sequencing was performed on CD4+ T cells from blood, cultured in vitro, taken after SARS-CoV-2 vaccination. The CDR3 DNA reads TGTGCCAGCAGTTACTCTTCAGGCCACCCGGGCACTGAAGCTTTCTTT. It is translated as CASSYSSGHPGTEAFF.